This section outlines one T cell receptor beta chain sequence together with its context. The data were taken from a study of monozygotic twins with inflammatory bowel disease. Germline CDR1 and CDR2: MGHDK and SYGVNS. CDR3 size: 16 residues. From its re-call of the 5' RACE reads, TCRdb lists each CDR3 protein once, without DNA. The sample yields about 160,000 distinct CDR3 sequences, of which the top ten take up roughly 2.3%. This chain joins TRBV25-1 and TRBJ2-7; TCRdb calls TRBD1, which cannot be checked without DNA. The clonotype originates from a human donor with ulcerative colitis or Crohn's disease, or a healthy co-twin of an affected twin (not recorded which). The sequencing sample was made of blood. The CDR3 loop reads CASSETRTGDFYEQYF.